This TCR beta chain originates from a study of Ad26.COV2.S vaccination and SARS-CoV-2 variants. About the research overall: Donor joined the COV1001 Ad26.COV2.S trial arm. The vaccine Ad26.COV2.S was put into the muscle once, or twice with 56 days between. Whole-study findings and limits: Vaccine recipients and placebo recipients showed similar non-spike TCR breadth.

The V gene lost 4 bases and the J gene lost 5 bases, with 14 bases spanning the gap. CDR1 and CDR2 from the germline V gene are LNHDA and SQIVND (reference sequence). CDR3 length: 14 amino acids. The treatment: some 20 received Ad26.COV2.S at low or high dose, single or two shots; several received placebo; per-sample allocation not given. Sampling was performed 63 days after the first vaccine or placebo injection. Notes on this clone: The antigen is not known.

Repertoires were generated with immunoSEQ multiplex PCR, while TCRdb's copy carries only in-frame clones and drops some. The sample holds about 240,000 clones, approximately 90% seen once. The input for sequencing was peripheral blood, taken in a trial of Ad26.COV2.S vaccine versus placebo. The gene calls are TRBV19 and TRBJ1-1, with D possibly matching TRBD1 (6 bases). The TCR originated in a person aged 18-65 years who received the Ad26.COV2.S COVID-19 vaccine or a placebo. For the CDR3, the DNA is TGTGCCAGTAGTAGGGGGCACCTGGAGACTGAAGCTTTCTTT. Residues: CASSRGHLETEAFF.